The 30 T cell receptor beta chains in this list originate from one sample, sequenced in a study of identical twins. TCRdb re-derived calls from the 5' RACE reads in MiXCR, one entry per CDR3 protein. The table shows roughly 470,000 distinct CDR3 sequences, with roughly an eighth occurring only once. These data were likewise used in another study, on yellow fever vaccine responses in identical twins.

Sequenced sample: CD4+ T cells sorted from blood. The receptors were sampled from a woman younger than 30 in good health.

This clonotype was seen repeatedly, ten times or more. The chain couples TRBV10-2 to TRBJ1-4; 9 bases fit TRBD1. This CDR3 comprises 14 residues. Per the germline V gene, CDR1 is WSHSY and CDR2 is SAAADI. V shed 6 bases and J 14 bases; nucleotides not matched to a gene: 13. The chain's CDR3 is CASSIVPGQGDLFF. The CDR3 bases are TGCGCCAGCAGCATCGTCCCGGGACAGGGAGACCTGTTTTTT.

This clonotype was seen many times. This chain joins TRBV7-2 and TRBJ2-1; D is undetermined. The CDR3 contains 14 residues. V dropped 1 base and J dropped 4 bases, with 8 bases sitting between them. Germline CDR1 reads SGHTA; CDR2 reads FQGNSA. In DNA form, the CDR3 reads TGTGCCAGCAGCTTAGTACTATTGTACAATGAGCAGTTCTTC. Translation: CASSLVLLYNEQFF.

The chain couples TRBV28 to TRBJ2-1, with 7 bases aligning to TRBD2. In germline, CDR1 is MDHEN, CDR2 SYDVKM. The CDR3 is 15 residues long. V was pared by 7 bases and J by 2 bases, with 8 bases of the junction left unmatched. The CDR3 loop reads CASIPSGKAYNEQFF. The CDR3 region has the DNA TGTGCCAGCATCCCGAGCGGGAAAGCCTACAATGAGCAGTTCTTC.

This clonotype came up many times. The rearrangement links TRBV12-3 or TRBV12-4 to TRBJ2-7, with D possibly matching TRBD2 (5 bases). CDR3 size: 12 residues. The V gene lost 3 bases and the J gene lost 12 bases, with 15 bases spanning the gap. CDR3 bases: TGTGCCAGCAGTTTCCTCCGGGATATGACGTACTTC. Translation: CASSFLRDMTYF.

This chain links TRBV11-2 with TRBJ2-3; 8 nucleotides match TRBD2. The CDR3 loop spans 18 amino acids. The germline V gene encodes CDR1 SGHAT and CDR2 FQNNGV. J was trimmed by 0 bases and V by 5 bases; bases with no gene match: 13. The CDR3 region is CASSIFLAGPGSTDTQYF. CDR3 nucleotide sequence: TGTGCCAGCAGCATCTTTCTAGCGGGCCCGGGGAGCACAGATACGCAGTATTTT.

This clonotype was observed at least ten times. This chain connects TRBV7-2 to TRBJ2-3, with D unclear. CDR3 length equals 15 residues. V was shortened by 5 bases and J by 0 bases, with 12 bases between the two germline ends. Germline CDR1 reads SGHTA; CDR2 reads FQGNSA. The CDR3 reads CASSSWRTSTDTQYF. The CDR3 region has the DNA TGTGCCAGCAGCAGCTGGAGAACTAGCACAGATACGCAGTATTTT.

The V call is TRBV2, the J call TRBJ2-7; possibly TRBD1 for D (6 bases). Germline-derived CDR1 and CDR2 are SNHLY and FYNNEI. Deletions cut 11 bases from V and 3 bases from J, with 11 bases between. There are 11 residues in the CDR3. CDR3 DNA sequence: TGTGCCGGAGGACAGTACTACGAGCAGTACTTC. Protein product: CAGGQYYEQYF.

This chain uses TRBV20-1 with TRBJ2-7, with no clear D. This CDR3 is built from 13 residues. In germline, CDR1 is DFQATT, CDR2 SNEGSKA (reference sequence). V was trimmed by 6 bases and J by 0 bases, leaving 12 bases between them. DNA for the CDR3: TGCAGTGCCTGGACGAGGAGCTCCTACGAGCAGTACTTC. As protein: CSAWTRSSYEQYF.

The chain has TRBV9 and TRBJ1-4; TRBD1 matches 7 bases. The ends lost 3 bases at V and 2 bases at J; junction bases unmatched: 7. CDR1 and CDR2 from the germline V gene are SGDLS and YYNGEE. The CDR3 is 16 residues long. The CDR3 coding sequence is TGTGCCAGCAGCGGGGAGGGGGCGTTCACTAATGAAAAACTGTTTTTT. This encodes CASSGEGAFTNEKLFF. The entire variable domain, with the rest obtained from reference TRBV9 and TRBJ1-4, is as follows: DSGVTQTPKHLITATGQRVTLRCSPRSGDLSVYWYQQSLDQGLQFLIQYYNGEERAKGNILERFSAQQFPDLHSELNLSSLELGDSALYFCASSGEGAFTNEKLFFGSGTQLSVL.

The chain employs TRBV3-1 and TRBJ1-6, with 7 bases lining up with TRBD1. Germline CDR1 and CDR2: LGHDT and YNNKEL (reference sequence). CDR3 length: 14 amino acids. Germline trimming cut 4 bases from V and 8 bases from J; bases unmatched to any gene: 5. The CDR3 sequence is CASSLRGADSPLHF. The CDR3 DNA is TGTGCCAGCAGCCTCAGGGGGGCTGATTCACCCCTCCACTTT. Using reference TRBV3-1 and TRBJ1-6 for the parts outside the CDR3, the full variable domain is DTAVSQTPKYLVTQMGNDKSIKCEQNLGHDTMYWYKQDSKKFLKIMFSYNNKELIINETVPNRFSPKSPDKAHLNLHINSLELGDSAVYFCASSLRGADSPLHFGNGTRLTVT.

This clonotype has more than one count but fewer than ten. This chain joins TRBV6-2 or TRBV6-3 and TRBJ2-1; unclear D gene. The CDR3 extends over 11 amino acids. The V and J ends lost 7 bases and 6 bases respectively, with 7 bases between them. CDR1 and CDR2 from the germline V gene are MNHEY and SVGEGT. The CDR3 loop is CASKTFNEQFF. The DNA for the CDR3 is TGTGCCAGCAAAACTTTCAATGAGCAGTTCTTC.

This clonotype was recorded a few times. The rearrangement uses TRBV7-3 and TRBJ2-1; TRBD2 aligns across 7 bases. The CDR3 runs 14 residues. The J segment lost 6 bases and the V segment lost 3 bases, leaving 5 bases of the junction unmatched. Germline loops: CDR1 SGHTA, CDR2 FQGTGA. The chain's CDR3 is CASSFGGSANEQFF. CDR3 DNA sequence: TGTGCCAGCAGCTTCGGGGGGTCCGCCAATGAGCAGTTCTTC. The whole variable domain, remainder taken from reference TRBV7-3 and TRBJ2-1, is GAGVSQTPSNKVTEKGKYVELRCDPISGHTALYWYRQSLGQGPEFLIYFQGTGAADDSGLPNDRFFAVRPEGSVSTLKIQRTERGDSAVYLCASSFGGSANEQFFGPGTRLTVL.

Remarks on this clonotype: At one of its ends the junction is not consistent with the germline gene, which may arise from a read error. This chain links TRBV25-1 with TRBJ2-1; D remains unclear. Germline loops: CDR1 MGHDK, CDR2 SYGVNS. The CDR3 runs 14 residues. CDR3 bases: TGTGCCAGCAGTCCCCGACAAGGGCCAAATGAGCAGCTCTTC. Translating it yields CASSPRQGPNEQLF.

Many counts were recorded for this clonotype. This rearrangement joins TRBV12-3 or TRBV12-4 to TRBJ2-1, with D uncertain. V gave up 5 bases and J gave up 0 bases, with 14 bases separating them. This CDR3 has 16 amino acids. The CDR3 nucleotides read TGTGCCAGCAGTCCCCCCGTTCCGAGCTCCTACAATGAGCAGTTCTTC. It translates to CASSPPVPSSYNEQFF.

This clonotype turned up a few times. In DNA, the CDR3 is TGTGCCAGCTCCTCCCAGGGCGGGAGCGCTACAGATACGCAGTATTTT. This sequence encodes CASSSQGGSATDTQYF. The chain couples TRBV7-2 to TRBJ2-3, with 7 bases that match TRBD2. V shed 8 bases and J 3 bases; nucleotides not matched to a gene: 14. Germline V gene data show CDR1 as SGHTA and CDR2 as FQGNSA. This CDR3 has 16 amino acids.

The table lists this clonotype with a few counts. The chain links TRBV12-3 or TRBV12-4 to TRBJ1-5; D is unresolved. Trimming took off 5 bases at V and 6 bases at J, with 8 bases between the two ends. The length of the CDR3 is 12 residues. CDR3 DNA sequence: TGTGCCAGCAGTCGGGCGGGTCAGCCCCAGCATTTT. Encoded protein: CASSRAGQPQHF.

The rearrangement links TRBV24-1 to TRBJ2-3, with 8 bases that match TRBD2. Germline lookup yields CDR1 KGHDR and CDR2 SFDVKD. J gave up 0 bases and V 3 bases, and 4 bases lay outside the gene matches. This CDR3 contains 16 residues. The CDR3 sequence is CATSDRLATSTDTQYF. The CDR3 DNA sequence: TGTGCCACCAGTGATCGACTAGCGACTAGCACAGATACGCAGTATTTT.

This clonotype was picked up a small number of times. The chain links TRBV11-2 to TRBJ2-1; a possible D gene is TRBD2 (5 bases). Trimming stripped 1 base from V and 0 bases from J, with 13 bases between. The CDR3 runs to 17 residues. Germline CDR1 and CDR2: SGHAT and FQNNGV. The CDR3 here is CASSLGRWGVSYNEQFF. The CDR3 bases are TGTGCCAGCAGCTTAGGTAGATGGGGAGTCTCCTACAATGAGCAGTTCTTC. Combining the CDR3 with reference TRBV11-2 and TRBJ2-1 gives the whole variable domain EAGVAQSPRYKIIEKRQSVAFWCNPISGHATLYWYQQILGQGPKLLIQFQNNGVVDDSQLPKDRFSAERLKGVDSTLKIQPAKLEDSAVYLCASSLGRWGVSYNEQFFGPGTRLTVL.

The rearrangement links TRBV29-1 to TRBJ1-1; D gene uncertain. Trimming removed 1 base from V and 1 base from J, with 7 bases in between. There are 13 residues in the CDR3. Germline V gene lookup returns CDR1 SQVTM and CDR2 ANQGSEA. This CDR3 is CSVEGAPNTEAFF. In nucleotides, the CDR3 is TGCAGCGTTGAAGGGGCCCCGAACACTGAAGCTTTCTTT.

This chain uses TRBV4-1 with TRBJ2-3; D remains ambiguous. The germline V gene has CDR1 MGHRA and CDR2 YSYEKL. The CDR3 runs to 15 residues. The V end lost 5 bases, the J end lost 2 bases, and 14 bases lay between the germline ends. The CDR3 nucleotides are TGCGCCAGCAGCAGCCCCAGCCCCGCCACAGATACGCAGTATTTT. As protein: CASSSPSPATDTQYF.

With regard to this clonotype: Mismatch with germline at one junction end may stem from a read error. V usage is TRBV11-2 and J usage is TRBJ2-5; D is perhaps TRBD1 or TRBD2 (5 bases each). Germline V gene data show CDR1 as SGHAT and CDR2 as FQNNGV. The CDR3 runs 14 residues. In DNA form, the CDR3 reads TGTGCCAGCAGCTTGAGGGGCAGACAAGAGTCCCAGTACTTC. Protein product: CASSLRGRQESQYF.

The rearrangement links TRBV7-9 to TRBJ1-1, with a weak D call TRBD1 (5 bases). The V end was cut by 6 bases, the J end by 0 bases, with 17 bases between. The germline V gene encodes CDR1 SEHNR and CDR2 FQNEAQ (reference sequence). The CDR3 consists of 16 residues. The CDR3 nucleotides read TGTGCCAGCAGGGTTGGAGACAGAAGAGTGAACACTGAAGCTTTCTTT. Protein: CASRVGDRRVNTEAFF.

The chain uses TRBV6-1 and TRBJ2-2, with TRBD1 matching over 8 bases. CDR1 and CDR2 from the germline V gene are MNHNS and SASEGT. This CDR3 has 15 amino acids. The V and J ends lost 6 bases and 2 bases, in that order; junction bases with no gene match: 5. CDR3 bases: TGTGCCAGCAGGGGCGGGACAGGAAACACCGGGGAGCTGTTTTTT. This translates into CASRGGTGNTGELFF.

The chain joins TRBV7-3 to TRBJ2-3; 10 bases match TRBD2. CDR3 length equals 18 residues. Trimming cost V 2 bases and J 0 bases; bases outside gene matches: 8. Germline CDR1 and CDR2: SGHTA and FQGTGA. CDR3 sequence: CASSLRSSGGPSTDTQYF. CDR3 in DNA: TGTGCCAGCAGCTTACGGAGTAGCGGGGGGCCAAGCACAGATACGCAGTATTTT. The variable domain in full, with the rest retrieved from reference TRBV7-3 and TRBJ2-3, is GAGVSQTPSNKVTEKGKYVELRCDPISGHTALYWYRQSLGQGPEFLIYFQGTGAADDSGLPNDRFFAVRPEGSVSTLKIQRTERGDSAVYLCASSLRSSGGPSTDTQYFGPGTRLTVL.

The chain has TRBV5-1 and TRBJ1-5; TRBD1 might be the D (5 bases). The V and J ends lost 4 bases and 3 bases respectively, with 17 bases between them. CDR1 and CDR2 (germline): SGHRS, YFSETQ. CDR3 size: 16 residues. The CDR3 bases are TGCGCCAGCAGCCCGAACCCACAGGAAATCAATCAGCCCCAGCATTTT. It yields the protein CASSPNPQEINQPQHF.

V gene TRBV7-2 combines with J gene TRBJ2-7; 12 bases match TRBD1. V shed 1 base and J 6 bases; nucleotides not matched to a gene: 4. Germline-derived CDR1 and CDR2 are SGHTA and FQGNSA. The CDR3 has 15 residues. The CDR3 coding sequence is TGTGCCAGCAGCTTAGAGGGACAGGGGGCAGCCGAGCAGTACTTC. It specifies CASSLEGQGAAEQYF.

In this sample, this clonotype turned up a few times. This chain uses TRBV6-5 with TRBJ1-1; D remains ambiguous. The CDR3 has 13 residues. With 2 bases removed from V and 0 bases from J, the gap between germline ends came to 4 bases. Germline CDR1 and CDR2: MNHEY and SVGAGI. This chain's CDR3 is CASSYEMNTEAFF. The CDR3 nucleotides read TGTGCCAGCAGTTACGAGATGAACACTGAAGCTTTCTTT.

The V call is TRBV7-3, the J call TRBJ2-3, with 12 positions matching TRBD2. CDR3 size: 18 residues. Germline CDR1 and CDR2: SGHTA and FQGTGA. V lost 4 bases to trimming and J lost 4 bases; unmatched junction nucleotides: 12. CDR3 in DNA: TGTGCCAGCAGCTCCTTAGGTCGGACTAGCGGGGCCCCAGATACGCAGTATTTT. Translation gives CASSSLGRTSGAPDTQYF. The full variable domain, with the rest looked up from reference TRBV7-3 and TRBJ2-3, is GAGVSQTPSNKVTEKGKYVELRCDPISGHTALYWYRQSLGQGPEFLIYFQGTGAADDSGLPNDRFFAVRPEGSVSTLKIQRTERGDSAVYLCASSSLGRTSGAPDTQYFGPGTRLTVL.

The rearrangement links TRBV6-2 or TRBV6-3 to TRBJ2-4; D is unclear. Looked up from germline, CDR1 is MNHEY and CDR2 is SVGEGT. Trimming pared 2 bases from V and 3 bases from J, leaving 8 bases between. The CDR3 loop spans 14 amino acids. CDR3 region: CASSYPGGKNIQYF. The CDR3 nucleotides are TGTGCCAGCAGTTACCCCGGTGGCAAAAACATTCAGTACTTC.

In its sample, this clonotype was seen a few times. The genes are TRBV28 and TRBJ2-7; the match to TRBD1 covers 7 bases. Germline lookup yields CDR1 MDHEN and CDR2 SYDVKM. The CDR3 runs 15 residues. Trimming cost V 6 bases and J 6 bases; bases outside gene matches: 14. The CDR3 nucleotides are TGTGCCAGCAGGGAACCACAGGGGCGATCTCGCGAGCAGTACTTC. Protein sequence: CASREPQGRSREQYF.